This TCR beta chain was sequenced for a study of cytomegalovirus exposure and HLA in healthy donors. Germline V gene sequence: CDR1 WSHSY, CDR2 SAAADI. V dropped 11 bases and J dropped 6 bases, with 14 bases sitting between them. This CDR3 has 11 residues. PCR employed 60 Vbeta and 13 Jbeta primers. The method was immunoSEQ multiplex PCR; TCRdb's version includes in-frame clones alone and lacks a portion of them. Of just over 200,000 clones listed, about two thirds were seen once; the top ten hold about 3%. General study results and limits: Investigators reported fewer than 200 TCR beta chains as tied to cytomegalovirus.

As concerns this clone: Its target is unknown.

Sequenced sample: PBMCs. The chain joins TRBV10-2 to TRBJ2-7, with a weak D call TRBD1 (5 bases). This receptor was identified in a middle-aged man in good health and CMV-seropositive. In DNA, the CDR3 is TGCGCCTATGCCCAGGGTCGCGAGCAGTACTTC. It specifies CAYAQGREQYF.